The 2 T cell receptor beta chains reported below all come from one sample, sequenced in a study of blood T cell repertoires in COVID-19. Data came from immunoSEQ multiplex PCR; TCRdb stores just in-frame clones and leaves some out. The sample records some 290,000 clones, 86% being singletons. Input material: peripheral blood. These receptors were taken from a man aged 18 to 35 with active or convalescent COVID-19.

This clone was recorded only once. The chain employs TRBV28 and TRBJ2-1; a weak D match, TRBD2 (6 bases). Germline lookup yields CDR1 MDHEN and CDR2 SYDVKM. The CDR3 sequence is 13 residues long. V lost 10 bases to trimming and J lost 4 bases, with 14 bases between them. CDR3 in amino acids: CAKFGGPYNEQFF. CDR3 in DNA: TGTGCCAAATTTGGAGGGCCATACAATGAGCAGTTCTTC.

The V and J genes are TRBV4-2 and TRBJ2-3; 8 bases line up with TRBD2. V trimming: 6 bases; J trimming: 2 bases; junction bases outside the gene matches: 7. Germline CDR1 reads LGHNA; CDR2 reads YNFKEQ. The CDR3 runs to 15 residues. The CDR3 bases are TGTGCCAGCAGTCACACTAGCGGTGACACAGATACGCAGTATTTT. It yields the protein CASSHTSGDTDTQYF.